This T cell receptor beta chain derives from a study of vaccination and CD4 T cells after COVID-19. Trimming removed 1 base from V and 7 bases from J, with 10 bases in between. Germline V gives CDR1 SNHLY, CDR2 FYNNEI. This CDR3 spans 13 amino acids. Cultured CD4+ T cell DNA was sequenced using the Oncomine TCR Beta short-read assay. TCRdb itself ran the PCR reads through MiXCR, one entry per CDR3 protein. This sample has under 30,000 distinct CDR3 sequences, with under 40% found just once. Time point denoted: late sampling 161 to 241 days after vaccination in three convalescent patients. Documented treatment: roughly ten-day PBMC culture with coronavirus spike peptide pools or control peptides (ViraFEST assay). About this clonotype itself: Its target is not known.

The sample here was CD4+ T cells from blood, cultured in vitro, taken about 7 months after SARS-CoV-2 vaccination. The origin of this receptor is a human donor who had recovered from COVID-19. The J gene is TRBJ1-2, the V gene TRBV2; no firm D call. The CDR3 here is CASSEVGRVGYTF. The CDR3 DNA reads as TGTGCCAGCAGTGAAGTTGGTCGGGTTGGCTACACCTTC.